This TCR beta chain was sequenced during a study of blood T cell repertoires in COVID-19 (dated by TCRdb to 2018 to 2021). Looking at the study overall: Collaborator samples came from the United States, Italy and Spain and covered acute and convalescent phases of COVID-19. Where available, HLA class I and class II types were taken from metadata supplied by the sample provider and were not determined by assay-based typing. The material from the prospective study consisted of cDNA or gDNA derived from T cells, B-cell-depleted T cells, or PBMCs. Subjects who had been exposed to COVID-19, were actively infected with it, or had recovered from it provided the deeply sampled blood TCRbeta repertoires that made up the dataset. The samples were drawn from the first 160 participants of the ongoing ImmuneRACE study and from some 1,300 subjects provided by 6 global collaborators. A freely available public database, intended as a resource for researchers studying the immune response to SARS-CoV-2, is where the repertoires were released. A de-identified subject ID, COVID-19 status, age in years and sex were almost always included in the sample metadata.

Details on this clone: This clone's antigen is unknown. The input lacks base qualities; no much larger clone sits a single base away.

V and J lose 6 bases and 1 base, and a span of 15 bases separates them. The germline V gene sets CDR1 to SGHTA and CDR2 to FQGNSA. There are 15 amino acids in the CDR3, from cysteine to phenylalanine inclusive. Of all the DNA, just the CDR3 is kept, 45 bases in frame from base 1. One collaborating source in Seattle enrolled patients while the patients were actively infected and followed the patients over time throughout the course of disease. Collaborating institutions collected whole blood in K2EDTA tubes following their own protocols. For TCRbeta analysis, collaborators shipped samples as frozen whole blood, isolated PBMCs, or DNA extracted from either of those sample types. On the study overall, not on this receptor specifically: The quantity of clinical and demographic metadata differed by source and by participant and was supplied without curation.

TCRbeta CDR3 regions were amplified from genomic DNA using the immunoSEQ Assay, a bias-controlled multiplex PCR. Under the source paper's analysis protocol: Within the assay, amplification of reference gene primers was used to estimate how many nucleated cells each sample contained. To quantify the absolute abundance of each unique TCRbeta CDR3 rearrangement, sequence reads were collapsed and filtered. For each sample, productive Simpson clonality was calculated as the square root of Simpson's diversity index across productive rearrangements. What TCRdb holds here is the immuneACCESS table cut down to in-frame rearrangements. Part of the clones is not present; checked against another copy, under half of the missing clones reflect an unresolved V gene, and the others are unexplained. V and J calls and clone size come straight from that table; D and trimming were deduced from the DNA. In this sample the table shows a few hundred thousand clones, around 88% of which occur a single time. The ten largest clonotypes hold about 7.1% of the sample.

The receptor comes from a woman aged 60-70 years with COVID-19, enrolled during active disease. The sequencing sample was made of peripheral blood. The V and J genes are TRBV7-2 and TRBJ2-5; TRBD2 might be the D gene, on 5 matching bases. CDR3 protein: CASSSRTGFQETQYF. The bases read TGTGCCAGCAGTTCCCGGACTGGCTTCCAAGAGACCCAGTACTTC. The variable domain in full, with residues beyond the CDR3 obtained from the reference TRBV7-2 and TRBJ2-5 genes, is GAGVSQSPSNKVTEKGKDVELRCDPISGHTALYWYRQSLGQGLEFLIYFQGNSAPDKSGLPSDRFSAERTGGSVSTLTIQRTQQEDSAVYLCASSSRTGFQETQYFGPGTRLLVL.